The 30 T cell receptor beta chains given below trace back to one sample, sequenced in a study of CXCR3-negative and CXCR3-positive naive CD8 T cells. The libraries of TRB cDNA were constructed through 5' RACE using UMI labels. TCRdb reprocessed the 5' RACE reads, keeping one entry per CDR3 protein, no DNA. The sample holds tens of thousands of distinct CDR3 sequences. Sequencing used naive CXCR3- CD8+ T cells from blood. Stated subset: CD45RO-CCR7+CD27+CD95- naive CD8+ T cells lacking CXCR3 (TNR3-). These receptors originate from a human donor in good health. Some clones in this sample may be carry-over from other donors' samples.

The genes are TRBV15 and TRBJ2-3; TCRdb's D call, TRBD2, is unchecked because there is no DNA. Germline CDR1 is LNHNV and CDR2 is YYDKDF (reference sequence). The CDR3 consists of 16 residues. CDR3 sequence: CATSPPFGSGQYTQYF.

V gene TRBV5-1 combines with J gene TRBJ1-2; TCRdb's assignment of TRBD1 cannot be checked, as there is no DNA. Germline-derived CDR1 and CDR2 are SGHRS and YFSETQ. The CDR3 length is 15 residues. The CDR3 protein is CASSPYTVGAYGYTF.

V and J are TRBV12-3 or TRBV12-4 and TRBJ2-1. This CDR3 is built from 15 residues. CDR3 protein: CASSLALGELNEQFF.

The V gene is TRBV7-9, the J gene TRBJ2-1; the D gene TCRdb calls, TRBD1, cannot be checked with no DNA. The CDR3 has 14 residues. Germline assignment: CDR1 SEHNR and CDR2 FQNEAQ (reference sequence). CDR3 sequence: CASSFRDSYNEQFF.

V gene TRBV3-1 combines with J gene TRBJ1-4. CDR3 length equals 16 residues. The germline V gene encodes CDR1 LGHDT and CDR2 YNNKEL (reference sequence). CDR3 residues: CASSQEASSSDEKLFF.

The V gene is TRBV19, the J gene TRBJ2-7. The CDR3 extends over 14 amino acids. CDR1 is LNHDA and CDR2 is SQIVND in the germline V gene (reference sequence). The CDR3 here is CASSIGSGSYEQYF.

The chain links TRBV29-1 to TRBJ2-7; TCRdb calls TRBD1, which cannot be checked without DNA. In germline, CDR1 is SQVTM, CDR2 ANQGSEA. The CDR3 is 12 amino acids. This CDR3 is CSASRGDYEQYF.

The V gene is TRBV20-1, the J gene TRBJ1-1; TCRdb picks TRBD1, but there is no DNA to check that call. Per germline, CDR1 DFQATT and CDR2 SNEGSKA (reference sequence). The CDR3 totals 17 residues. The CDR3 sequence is CSARVGTPPLQNTEAFF.

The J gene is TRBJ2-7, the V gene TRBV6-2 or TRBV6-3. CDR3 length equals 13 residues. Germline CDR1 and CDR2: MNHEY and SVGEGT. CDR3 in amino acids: CASSYSPAYEQYF.

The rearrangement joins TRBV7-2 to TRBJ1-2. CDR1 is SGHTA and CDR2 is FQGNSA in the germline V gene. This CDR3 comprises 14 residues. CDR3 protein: CASSLVGPNYGYTF.

The CDR3 loop is CSARDQAASNEKLFF. The chain has TRBV20-1 and TRBJ1-4. The CDR3 has 15 residues. Germline CDR1 DFQATT, CDR2 SNEGSKA (reference sequence).

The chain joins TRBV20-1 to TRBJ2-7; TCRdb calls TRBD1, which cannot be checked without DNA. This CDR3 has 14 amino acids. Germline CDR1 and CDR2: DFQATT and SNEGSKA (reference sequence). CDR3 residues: CSASAGGGPYEQYF.

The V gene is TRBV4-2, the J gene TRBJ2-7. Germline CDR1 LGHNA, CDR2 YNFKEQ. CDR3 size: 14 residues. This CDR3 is CASSQVVVSYEQYF.

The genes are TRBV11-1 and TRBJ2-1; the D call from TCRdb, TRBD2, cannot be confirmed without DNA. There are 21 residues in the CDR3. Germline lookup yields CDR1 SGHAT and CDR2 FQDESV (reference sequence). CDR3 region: CASSQVGQTLSVGGKDNEQFF.

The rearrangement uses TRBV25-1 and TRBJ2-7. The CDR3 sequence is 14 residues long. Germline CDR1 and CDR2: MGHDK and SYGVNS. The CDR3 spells CASSDSTYSYEQYF.

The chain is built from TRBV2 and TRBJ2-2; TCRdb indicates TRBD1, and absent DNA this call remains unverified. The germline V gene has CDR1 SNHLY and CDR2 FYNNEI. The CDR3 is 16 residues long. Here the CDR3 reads CASRGGQGLNTGELFF.

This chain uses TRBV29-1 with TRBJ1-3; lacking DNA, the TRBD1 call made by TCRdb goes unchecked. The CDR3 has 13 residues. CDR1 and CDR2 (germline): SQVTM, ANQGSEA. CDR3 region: CSVERDSGNTIYF.

The CDR3 protein is CASSLGQGSTYEQYF. This chain joins TRBV28 and TRBJ2-7; TCRdb's assignment of TRBD1 cannot be checked, as there is no DNA. CDR1 and CDR2 from the germline V gene are MDHEN and SYDVKM. The length of the CDR3 is 15 residues.

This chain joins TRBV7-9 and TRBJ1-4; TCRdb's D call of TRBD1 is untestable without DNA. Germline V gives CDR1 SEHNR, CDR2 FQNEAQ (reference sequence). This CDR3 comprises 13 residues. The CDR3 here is CASRPPGGEKLFF.

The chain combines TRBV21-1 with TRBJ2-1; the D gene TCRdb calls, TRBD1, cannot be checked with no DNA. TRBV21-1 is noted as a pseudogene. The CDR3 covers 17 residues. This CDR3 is CASSPRTLHGAYNEQFF.

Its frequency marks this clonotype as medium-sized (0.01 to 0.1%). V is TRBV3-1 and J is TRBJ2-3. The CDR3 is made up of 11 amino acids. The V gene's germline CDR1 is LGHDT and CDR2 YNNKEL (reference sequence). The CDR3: CASSIRDTQYF.

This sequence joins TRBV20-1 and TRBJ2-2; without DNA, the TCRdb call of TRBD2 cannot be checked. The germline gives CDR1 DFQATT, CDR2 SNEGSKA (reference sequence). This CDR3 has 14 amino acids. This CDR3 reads CSARDTGDTGELFF.

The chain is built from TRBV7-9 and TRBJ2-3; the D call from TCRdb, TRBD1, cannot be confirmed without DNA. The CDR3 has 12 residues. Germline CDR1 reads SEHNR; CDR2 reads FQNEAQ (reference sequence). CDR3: CASRGTADTQYF.

This CDR3 reads CASSLDLVKETQYF. The chain couples TRBV7-8 to TRBJ2-5. CDR3 size: 14 residues. The germline gives CDR1 SGHVS, CDR2 FQNEAQ.

The CDR3 sequence is CASSLLETGFSGNTIYF. The rearrangement uses TRBV7-9 and TRBJ1-3. The V gene's germline CDR1 is SEHNR and CDR2 FQNEAQ (reference sequence). The length of the CDR3 is 17 residues.

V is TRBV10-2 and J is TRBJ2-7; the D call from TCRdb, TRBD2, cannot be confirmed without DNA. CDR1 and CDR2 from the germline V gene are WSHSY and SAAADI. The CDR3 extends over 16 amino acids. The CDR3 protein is CASSEPYRGSPHEQYF.

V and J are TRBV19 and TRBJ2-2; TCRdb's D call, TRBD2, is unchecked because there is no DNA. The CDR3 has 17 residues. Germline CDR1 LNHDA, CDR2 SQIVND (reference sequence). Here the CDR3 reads CASSLGLASLNTGELFF.

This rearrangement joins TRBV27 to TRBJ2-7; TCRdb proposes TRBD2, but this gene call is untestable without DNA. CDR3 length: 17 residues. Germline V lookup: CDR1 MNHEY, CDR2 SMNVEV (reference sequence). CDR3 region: CASSLSLGDYNSYEQYF.

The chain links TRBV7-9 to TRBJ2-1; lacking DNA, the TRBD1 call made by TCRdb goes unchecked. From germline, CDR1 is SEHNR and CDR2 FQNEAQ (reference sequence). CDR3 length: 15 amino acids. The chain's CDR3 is CASGWGAGVSNEQFF.

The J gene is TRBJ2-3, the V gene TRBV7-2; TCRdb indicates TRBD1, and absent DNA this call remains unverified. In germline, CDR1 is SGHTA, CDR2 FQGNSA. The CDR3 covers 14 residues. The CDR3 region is CASSPRQGQDTQYF. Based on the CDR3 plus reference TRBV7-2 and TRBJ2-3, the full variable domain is GAGVSQSPSNKVTEKGKDVELRCDPISGHTALYWYRQSLGQGLEFLIYFQGNSAPDKSGLPSDRFSAERTGGSVSTLTIQRTQQEDSAVYLCASSPRQGQDTQYFGPGTRLTVL.